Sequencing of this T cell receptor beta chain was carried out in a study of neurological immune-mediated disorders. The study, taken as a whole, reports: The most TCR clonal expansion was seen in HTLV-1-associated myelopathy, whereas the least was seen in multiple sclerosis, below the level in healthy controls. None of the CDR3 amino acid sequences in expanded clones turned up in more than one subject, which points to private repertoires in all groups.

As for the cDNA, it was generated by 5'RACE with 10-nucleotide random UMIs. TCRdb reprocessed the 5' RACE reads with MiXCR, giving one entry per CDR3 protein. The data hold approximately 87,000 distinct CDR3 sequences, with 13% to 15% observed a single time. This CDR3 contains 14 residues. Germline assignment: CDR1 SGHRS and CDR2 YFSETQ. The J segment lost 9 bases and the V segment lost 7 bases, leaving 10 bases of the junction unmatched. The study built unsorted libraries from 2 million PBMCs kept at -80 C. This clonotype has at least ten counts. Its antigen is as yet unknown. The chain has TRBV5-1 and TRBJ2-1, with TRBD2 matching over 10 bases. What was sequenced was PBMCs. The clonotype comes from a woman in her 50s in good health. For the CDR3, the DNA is TGCGCCAGCTTTGATCCTAGCGGGAGTGGTGAGCAGTTCTTC. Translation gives CASFDPSGSGEQFF.